This paragraph covers one T cell receptor beta chain sequence. This entry is derived from a study of shared T cell receptors in the human thymus. V was pared by 6 bases and J by 3 bases, with 13 bases between. Germline V lookup: CDR1 MDHEN, CDR2 SYDVKM. This CDR3 comprises 14 residues. This table comes from immunoSEQ multiplex PCR, and its TCRdb copy is limited to in-frame clones, with some not included. There are a few hundred thousand clones in the sample; more than 85% occur only once, and about 0.02% lies in the top ten. This chain joins TRBV28 and TRBJ2-3, with D possibly matching TRBD1 (5 bases). The receptor's source is a human donor. The sample was thymocytes. For the CDR3, the DNA is TGTGCCAGCAGCTACCGACAGACGACAGATACGCAGTATTTT. This sequence encodes CASSYRQTTDTQYF.